This T cell receptor beta chain was recovered during a study of blood T cell repertoires in COVID-19 (dated by TCRdb to the early 2020s). Regarding the study in general: The collaborator samples originated in the United States, Italy and Spain and spanned the acute and convalescent phases of COVID-19. The material from the prospective study consisted of cDNA or gDNA derived from T cells, B-cell-depleted T cells, or PBMCs. Subjects who had been exposed to COVID-19, were actively infected with it, or had recovered from it provided the deeply sampled blood TCRbeta repertoires that made up the dataset. The repertoires were released in a freely available public database meant as a resource for research on the immune response to SARS-CoV-2. The samples were drawn from the first 160 participants of the ongoing ImmuneRACE study and from 1,254 subjects provided by 6 global collaborators. Sample metadata almost always included a de-identified subject ID, COVID-19 status, age in years and sex. Where available, HLA class I and class II types were obtained from metadata supplied by the sample provider rather than from assay-based typing.

TCRbeta CDR3 regions were amplified from genomic DNA by means of the immunoSEQ Assay, a bias-controlled multiplex PCR. As for how the authors treated the data: The number of nucleated cells in each sample was estimated from the amplification of reference gene primers within the assay. To quantify the absolute abundance of each unique TCRbeta CDR3 rearrangement, sequence reads were collapsed and filtered. For each sample, productive Simpson clonality was calculated as the square root of Simpson's diversity index across productive rearrangements. TCRdb took this table from immuneACCESS and kept in-frame rearrangements with V and J called. Such tables lack part of the clones; where checked against another copy, unresolved V genes explain under half of the gap, and the rest is unexplained. Clone size and V and J calls were adopted from that table, with D and trimming inferred from the DNA. The sample profile shows tens of thousands of clones; 84% of them were found once. The top ten hold about an eighth of the sample.

After removal of 0 bases from V and 2 bases from J, the junction retains 3 bases not matched to a gene. Reading from cysteine to phenylalanine, the CDR3 counts 17 amino acids. Only CDR3 DNA remains: 51 bases, in frame from the first base. CDR1 SGDLS and CDR2 YYNGEE were looked up in the germline V gene. At one collaborating source in Seattle, patients were enrolled during active infection and were followed longitudinally through the course of disease. Whole blood was collected in K2EDTA tubes by collaborating institutions according to the institutions' own protocols. Collaborator samples were shipped for TCRbeta analysis as frozen whole blood, isolated PBMCs, or DNA extracted from either sample type. To note about this clone: Its antigen specificity is not known. No much larger clone exists at a distance of one base, and base qualities are not known.

Study-wide conclusions, independent of this receptor: The quantity of clinical and demographic metadata differed by source and by participant and was supplied without curation.

The sequencing input was peripheral blood. The clonotype was recovered from a man aged 45 to 65 with COVID-19, enrolled during active disease. The V and J segments used are TRBV9 and TRBJ2-3; 13 nucleotides in the junction match TRBD2. The CDR3 has the sequence CASSVETSGGNTDTQYF. The DNA is TGTGCCAGCAGCGTAGAGACTAGCGGGGGGAACACAGATACGCAGTATTTT.